Listed below are T cell receptor beta chains from one sample, sequenced in a study of T cells in Graves' hyperthyroidism and ophthalmopathy. One entry per CDR3 protein results from TCRdb running MiXCR on the multiplex PCR reads. The sample includes around 350,000 distinct CDR3 sequences, over 15% seen only once; the top ten take roughly 3.5%. Sequenced material: blood. These receptors were taken from a woman in her late teens or twenties with Graves' hyperthyroidism. The CDR3 runs from the conserved cysteine through the conserved F or W. The order of the fields is clone size, J gene, V gene, D gene, CDR3 protein, CDR3 DNA. A D gene is named only where the DNA matches it firmly. The size of a clone is reported for some rows only, either as once, few or many, or as a class for expanded clones.

many | TRBJ1-3 | TRBV7-6 | - | CASSLAPSGNTIYF | TGTGCCAGCAGCTTAGCGCCCTCTGGAAACACCATATATTTT
many | TRBJ2-7 | TRBV28 | TRBD2 | CASRPPRSGVSNEQYF | TGTGCCAGCAGGCCCCCTCGGAGCGGGGTATCGAACGAGCAGTACTTC
few | TRBJ1-3 | TRBV11-1 | - | CASSLVRASSGNTIYF | TGTGCCAGCAGCTTAGTCAGGGCCTCCTCTGGAAACACCATATATTTT
- | TRBJ2-7 | TRBV27 | TRBD1 | CASSLYGGQGHYEQYF | TGTGCCAGCAGTTTGTATGGTGGACAGGGGCACTACGAGCAGTACTTC
- | TRBJ2-1 | TRBV11-1 | - | CASSLVGPYNEQFF | TGTGCCAGCAGCTTAGTCGGGCCATACAATGAGCAGTTCTTC
many | TRBJ1-5 | TRBV6-2/TRBV6-3 | TRBD1 | CASTADDRDNQPQHF | TGTGCCAGCACGGCGGATGACAGGGATAATCAGCCCCAGCATTTT
few | TRBJ2-2 | TRBV4-1 | TRBD2 | CAGSHPRGGTKNTGELFF | TGCGCCGGCAGCCACCCCCGGGGGGGGACAAAGAACACCGGGGAGCTGTTTTTT
many | TRBJ1-1 | TRBV28 | TRBD1 | CASSLSDRGNTEAFF | TGTGCCAGCAGTTTATCCGACAGGGGGAACACTGAAGCTTTCTTT
many | TRBJ2-2 | TRBV20-1 | TRBD2 | CSAIGGAGGELFF | TGCAGTGCTATCGGGGGGGCCGGCGGGGAGCTGTTTTTT
many | TRBJ1-1 | TRBV7-9 | - | CASSLGAGANTEAFF | TGTGCCAGCAGCTTAGGAGCAGGGGCGAACACTGAAGCTTTCTTT
- | TRBJ2-7 | TRBV11-2 | - | CASSLSRGPSHEQYF | TGTGCCAGCAGCTTAAGTCGGGGACCGAGCCACGAGCAGTACTTC
- | TRBJ2-7 | TRBV10-2 | - | CASRWGTALDHEQYF | TGCGCCAGCAGGTGGGGTACAGCCTTAGACCACGAGCAGTACTTC
once | TRBJ1-5 | TRBV27 | - | CASRPTGYSNLPQHF | TGTGCCAGCAGACCCACAGGGTATAGCAATCTGCCCCAGCATTTT
- | TRBJ2-1 | TRBV24-1 | TRBD2 | CATSDFSLAGSYNEQFF | TGTGCCACCAGTGATTTTTCCCTAGCGGGATCCTACAATGAGCAGTTCTTC
- | TRBJ1-5 | TRBV20-1 | - | CSARESPPPGARKQPQHF | TGCAGTGCTAGAGAATCCCCCCCCCCGGGGGCGCGAAAGCAGCCCCAGCATTTT
many | TRBJ2-7 | TRBV14 | TRBD1 | CASSQERQGAGEQYF | TGTGCCAGCAGCCAAGAAAGGCAGGGGGCCGGCGAGCAGTACTTC
many | TRBJ1-1 | TRBV9 | - | CASSVEVRTEAFF | TGTGCCAGCAGCGTAGAGGTTCGTACTGAAGCTTTCTTT
many | TRBJ2-5 | TRBV6-1 | TRBD2 | CASTNDLAGGQETQYF | TGTGCCAGCACCAATGACCTAGCGGGGGGCCAAGAGACCCAGTACTTC
many | TRBJ1-2 | TRBV12-3/TRBV12-4 | - | CASSLGRDYGYTF | TGTGCCAGCAGTTTAGGACGGGATTATGGCTACACCTTC
many | TRBJ1-1 | TRBV24-1 | - | CATSDQGVTEAFF | TGTGCCACCAGTGATCAGGGCGTAACTGAAGCTTTCTTT
many | TRBJ1-5 | TRBV15 | TRBD1 | CATSRSLSGGWQPQHF | TGTGCCACCAGCAGAAGCCTATCAGGGGGATGGCAGCCCCAGCATTTT
- | TRBJ1-3 | TRBV4-2 | - | CASSQGTAGNTIYF | TGTGCCAGCAGCCAAGGGACGGCTGGAAACACCATATATTTT
- | TRBJ2-5 | TRBV19 | - | CASSMAGSRETQYF | TGTGCCAGTAGTATGGCGGGGTCGAGGGAGACCCAGTACTTC
many | TRBJ1-1 | TRBV29-1 | - | CSVAGTSEAFF | TGCAGCGTAGCGGGGACGTCTGAAGCTTTCTTT
- | TRBJ2-7 | TRBV12-3/TRBV12-4 | - | CASTASQISYEQYF | TGTGCCAGCACGGCCTCTCAAATATCCTACGAGCAGTACTTC
few | TRBJ1-1 | TRBV4-1 | - | CASSQGFRGRWRTEAFF | TGCGCCAGCAGCCAAGGATTCCGGGGACGATGGAGAACTGAAGCTTTCTTT
many | TRBJ1-1 | TRBV6-5 | - | CASSYSGRTEAFF | TGTGCCAGCAGTTACTCCGGGCGGACTGAAGCTTTCTTT
many | TRBJ1-2 | TRBV6-1 | - | CASSEWKDGYTF | TGTGCCAGCAGTGAATGGAAAGATGGCTACACCTTC
many | TRBJ2-5 | TRBV5-1 | - | CASSARGEDGETQYF | TGCGCCAGCAGCGCCAGGGGAGAGGATGGAGAGACCCAGTACTTC
many | TRBJ2-7 | TRBV5-6 | - | CASSLYRYEQYF | TGTGCCAGCAGCTTATATCGATACGAGCAGTACTTC
few | TRBJ2-5 | TRBV3-1 | - | CASSQGVGVQETQYF | TGTGCCAGCAGCCAAGGGGTCGGGGTACAAGAGACCCAGTACTTC
many | TRBJ2-7 | TRBV20-1 | - | CSARTTGTGYEQYF | TGCAGTGCTAGAACAACCGGGACGGGATACGAGCAGTACTTC
- | TRBJ1-2 | TRBV6-1 | TRBD1 | CASSDWGQAHGYTF | TGTGCCAGCAGTGACTGGGGACAGGCACACGGCTACACCTTC
- | TRBJ1-5 | TRBV6-1 | - | CASMDGDQPQHF | TGTGCCAGCATGGATGGGGACCAGCCCCAGCATTTT
many | TRBJ1-1 | TRBV5-1 | - | CASSPRAGENTEAFF | TGCGCCAGCAGCCCAAGGGCGGGGGAGAACACTGAAGCTTTCTTT
many | TRBJ2-5 | TRBV5-5 | - | CASSFGSYQETQYF | TGTGCCAGCAGCTTTGGGAGCTACCAAGAGACCCAGTACTTC
many | TRBJ2-5 | TRBV4-1 | - | CASSQPTTGTKLTQYF | TGCGCCAGCAGCCAACCTACCACGGGGACGAAGCTGACCCAGTACTTC